These T cell receptor beta chains were read from a single sample in a study of T cell repertoires in cytomegalovirus infection. No antigen is known for these receptors. Via MiXCR, TCRdb re-called the reads, giving one row per CDR3 protein. The data contain about 110,000 distinct CDR3 sequences, around 10% of them singletons. Sequenced input: PBMCs, sequenced either directly or after in vitro stimulation (not recorded which). The receptors come from a human donor in good health (CMV status not recorded). Some clones in this sample may be carry-over from other donors' samples. CDR3s include the opening cysteine and the closing phenylalanine or tryptophan. D genes are given only for firm matches. Size is omitted from some rows. Given values are once, few, many or a class for expanded clones.

CDR3	DNA	V	J	D	size
CASSRRAGGPTGELFF	TGTGCCAGCAGTCGGCGAGCGGGAGGGCCAACCGGGGAGCTGTTTTTT	TRBV12-3/TRBV12-4	TRBJ2-2	TRBD2	.
CATSRDQNIAGGDNEQFF	TGTGCCACCAGCAGAGATCAAAATATAGCGGGAGGGGACAATGAGCAGTTCTTC	TRBV15	TRBJ2-1	TRBD2	.
CATSVQREPPGELFF	TGTGCCACCAGCGTTCAGCGGGAGCCCCCCGGGGAGCTGTTTTTT	TRBV15	TRBJ2-2	TRBD2	.
CASRVTGETGELFF	TGTGCCAGCAGAGTGACAGGGGAAACCGGGGAGCTGTTTTTT	TRBV12-3/TRBV12-4	TRBJ2-2	TRBD1	many
CATSREIMGGEWGETQYF	TGTGCCACCAGCAGAGAGATTATGGGAGGCGAATGGGGAGAGACCCAGTACTTC	TRBV15	TRBJ2-5	.	few
CASSIGTANTEAFF	TGTGCCAGCAGTATTGGGACAGCGAACACTGAAGCTTTCTTT	TRBV12-3/TRBV12-4	TRBJ1-1	TRBD1	many
CASSLGQGNSPLHF	TGTGCCAGCAGCCTGGGACAGGGGAATTCACCCCTCCACTTT	TRBV12-3/TRBV12-4	TRBJ1-6	TRBD1	many
CASSSPGTGNTGELFF	TGTGCCAGCAGTTCACCCGGGACAGGGAACACCGGGGAGCTGTTTTTT	TRBV28	TRBJ2-2	TRBD1	many
CASSKAGSWDTEAFF	TGCGCCAGCAGCAAAGCAGGGAGTTGGGACACTGAAGCTTTCTTT	TRBV5-1	TRBJ1-1	.	few
CASSEGLGASYEQYF	TGTGCCAGCAGCGAGGGACTAGGGGCTTCCTACGAGCAGTACTTC	TRBV7-3	TRBJ2-7	TRBD2	.
CASSAPGRSYEQYF	TGTGCCAGCAGTGCCCCCGGACGGAGTTACGAGCAGTACTTC	TRBV25-1	TRBJ2-7	.	.
CASGNNEQFF	TGTGCCAGCGGAAACAATGAGCAGTTCTTC	TRBV7-3	TRBJ2-1	.	many
CASSREAGRPTGELFF	TGTGCCAGCAGTCGAGAGGCGGGACGGCCCACCGGGGAGCTGTTTTTT	TRBV28	TRBJ2-2	.	few